The rows below give T cell receptor beta chains drawn from one sample of a study of cytotoxic CD8 clonotypes in ibrutinib-treated CLL. Using immunoSEQ multiplex PCR, the repertoire was profiled, and TCRdb retains in-frame clones only, with some absent. Of more than 200,000 clones listed, about three quarters were seen once; the top ten hold 15% to 19%. This material consisted of PBMCs, taken after 24 months of ibrutinib treatment. All receptors derive from a human donor with chronic lymphocytic leukemia. Both conserved end residues are part of each CDR3. D genes are given only for firm matches. The size entry is marked missing in some rows and otherwise reads once, few, many or a size class.

v_call: TRBV18
clone_size: .
d_call: TRBD2
j_call: TRBJ2-7
cdr3_aa: CASSPKRDSYEQYF
cdr3_nt: TGTGCCAGCTCACCTAAGCGGGACTCCTACGAGCAGTACTTC

v_call: TRBV9
clone_size: .
d_call: .
j_call: TRBJ2-7
cdr3_aa: CASSVVPGLEQYF
cdr3_nt: TGTGCCAGCAGCGTAGTCCCCGGGCTCGAGCAGTACTTC

v_call: TRBV2
clone_size: few
d_call: TRBD1
j_call: TRBJ1-6
cdr3_aa: CASSRLATGNFLVSPLHF
cdr3_nt: TGTGCCAGCAGCAGACTAGCGACAGGGAACTTTCTAGTTTCACCCCTCCACTTT

v_call: TRBV7-6
clone_size: few
d_call: TRBD2
j_call: TRBJ2-7
cdr3_aa: CASSLAGGSSYEQYF
cdr3_nt: TGTGCCAGCAGCCTAGCGGGCGGTAGCTCCTACGAGCAGTACTTC

v_call: TRBV27
clone_size: .
d_call: .
j_call: TRBJ2-7
cdr3_aa: CASGNYEQYF
cdr3_nt: TGTGCCAGCGGAAACTACGAGCAGTACTTC

v_call: TRBV27
clone_size: .
d_call: .
j_call: TRBJ2-2
cdr3_aa: CASSLSGGSLRYTGELFF
cdr3_nt: TGTGCCAGCAGTTTATCTGGAGGTTCCTTACGGTACACCGGGGAGCTGTTTTTT

v_call: TRBV5-1
clone_size: .
d_call: .
j_call: TRBJ2-4
cdr3_aa: CASSLGQGVAKNIQYF
cdr3_nt: TGCGCCAGCAGCTTGGGTCAGGGAGTAGCCAAAAACATTCAGTACTTC

v_call: TRBV25-1
clone_size: medium-sized
d_call: .
j_call: TRBJ1-1
cdr3_aa: CASSDGGKDTEAFF
cdr3_nt: TGTGCCAGCAGTGATGGGGGGAAGGACACTGAAGCTTTCTTT

v_call: TRBV11-1
clone_size: once
d_call: .
j_call: TRBJ2-2
cdr3_aa: CASSLESFSRELFF
cdr3_nt: TGTGCCAGCAGCTTAGAATCATTTAGCCGGGAGCTGTTTTTT

v_call: TRBV9
clone_size: .
d_call: .
j_call: TRBJ2-5
cdr3_aa: CASSVGDPQETQYF
cdr3_nt: TGTGCCAGCAGCGTAGGAGATCCCCAAGAGACCCAGTACTTC

v_call: TRBV19
clone_size: .
d_call: TRBD1
j_call: TRBJ1-5
cdr3_aa: CASSHTGTGGSNNQPQHF
cdr3_nt: TGTGCCAGTAGCCATACCGGGACAGGGGGCAGTAACAATCAGCCCCAGCATTTT